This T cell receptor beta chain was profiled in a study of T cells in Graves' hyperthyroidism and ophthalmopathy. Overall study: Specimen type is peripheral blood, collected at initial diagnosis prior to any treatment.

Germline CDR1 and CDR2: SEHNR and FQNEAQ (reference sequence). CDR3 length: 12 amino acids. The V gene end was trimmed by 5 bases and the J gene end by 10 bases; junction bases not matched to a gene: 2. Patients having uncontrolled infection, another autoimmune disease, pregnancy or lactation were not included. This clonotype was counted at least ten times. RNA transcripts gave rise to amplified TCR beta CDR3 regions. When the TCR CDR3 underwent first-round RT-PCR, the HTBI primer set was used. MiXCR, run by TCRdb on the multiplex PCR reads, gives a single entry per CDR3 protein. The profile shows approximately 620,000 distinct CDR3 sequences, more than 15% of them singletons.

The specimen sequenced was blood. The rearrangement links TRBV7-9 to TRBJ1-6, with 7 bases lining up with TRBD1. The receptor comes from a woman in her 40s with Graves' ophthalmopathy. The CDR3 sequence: CASSTGESPLHF. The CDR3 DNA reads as TGTGCCAGCAGCACAGGGGAATCACCCCTCCACTTT.